Listed below are T cell receptor beta chains from one sample, sequenced in a study of cytomegalovirus exposure and HLA in healthy donors. Clones were sequenced by immunoSEQ multiplex PCR, and TCRdb holds only the in-frame ones, with some missing. Found here are about 160,000 clones, approximately 70% of them singletons; the top ten hold under 2%. Input material: PBMCs. The receptors stem from a woman aged 18-29 years in good health and CMV-seronegative. Both conserved end residues are part of each CDR3. D genes are given only for firm matches. Some rows have no size entry. The others give once, few or many, or a class for an expanded clone.

v_gene: TRBV7-6
abundance: -
j_gene: TRBJ1-1
d_gene: TRBD1
CDR3aa: CASSLAGQANTEAFF
CDR3nt: TGTGCCAGCAGCTTAGCGGGACAGGCGAACACTGAAGCTTTCTTT

v_gene: TRBV9
abundance: -
j_gene: TRBJ2-7
d_gene: TRBD1
CDR3aa: CASSISPGQVFEQYF
CDR3nt: TGTGCCAGCAGCATCTCTCCGGGACAGGTCTTCGAGCAGTACTTC

v_gene: TRBV13
abundance: -
j_gene: TRBJ2-1
d_gene: TRBD2
CDR3aa: CASSFPSGNEQFF
CDR3nt: TGTGCCAGCAGCTTCCCTAGCGGCAATGAGCAGTTCTTC

v_gene: TRBV15
abundance: -
j_gene: TRBJ2-1
d_gene: TRBD2
CDR3aa: CATRARLANLNEQFF
CDR3nt: TGTGCCACCAGAGCACGACTAGCGAATCTCAATGAGCAGTTCTTC

v_gene: TRBV5-1
abundance: -
j_gene: TRBJ2-2
d_gene: -
CDR3aa: CASSLRQVLNTGELFF
CDR3nt: TGCGCCAGCAGCTTGAGACAGGTACTGAACACCGGGGAGCTGTTTTTT

v_gene: TRBV7-2
abundance: -
j_gene: TRBJ1-1
d_gene: -
CDR3aa: CASSFQGTNTEAFF
CDR3nt: TGTGCCAGCAGCTTCCAGGGGACCAACACTGAAGCTTTCTTT

v_gene: TRBV30
abundance: -
j_gene: TRBJ1-4
d_gene: TRBD1
CDR3aa: CAWRRDRGNEKLFF
CDR3nt: TGTGCCTGGCGGAGGGACAGGGGGAATGAAAAACTGTTTTTT

v_gene: TRBV5-1
abundance: -
j_gene: TRBJ2-7
d_gene: TRBD1
CDR3aa: CASSWTGGVYEQYF
CDR3nt: TGCGCCAGCAGCTGGACAGGGGGCGTCTACGAGCAGTACTTC

v_gene: TRBV29-1
abundance: -
j_gene: TRBJ2-3
d_gene: -
CDR3aa: CSVEDLQGADTQYF
CDR3nt: TGCAGCGTTGAAGATTTGCAGGGTGCAGATACGCAGTATTTT

v_gene: TRBV7-2
abundance: -
j_gene: TRBJ2-5
d_gene: -
CDR3aa: CASSLASGGYQETQYF
CDR3nt: TGTGCCAGCAGCTTAGCATCAGGCGGGTACCAAGAGACCCAGTACTTC

v_gene: TRBV5-1
abundance: -
j_gene: TRBJ2-7
d_gene: TRBD2
CDR3aa: CASSLGGTTSEQYF
CDR3nt: TGCGCCAGCAGCTTGGGCGGGACTACCAGCGAGCAGTACTTC

v_gene: TRBV7-2
abundance: -
j_gene: TRBJ2-5
d_gene: -
CDR3aa: CASSFGRRGTQYF
CDR3nt: TGTGCCAGCAGCTTCGGACGAAGGGGGACCCAGTACTTC

v_gene: TRBV5-1
abundance: -
j_gene: TRBJ2-5
d_gene: -
CDR3aa: CASSGTRPETQYF
CDR3nt: TGCGCCAGCTCCGGGACTCGGCCCGAGACCCAGTACTTC

v_gene: TRBV7-2
abundance: -
j_gene: TRBJ1-1
d_gene: TRBD1
CDR3aa: CASSFQGAGGEEAFF
CDR3nt: TGTGCCAGCAGCTTCCAGGGGGCAGGGGGCGAAGAAGCTTTCTTT

v_gene: TRBV30
abundance: few
j_gene: TRBJ1-6
d_gene: -
CDR3aa: CAWSVAAALYNSPLHF
CDR3nt: TGTGCCTGGAGTGTAGCGGCCGCTCTCTATAATTCACCCCTCCACTTT

v_gene: TRBV5-8
abundance: -
j_gene: TRBJ2-2
d_gene: TRBD2
CDR3aa: CASTTGGYTGELFF
CDR3nt: TGTGCCAGCACCACCGGGGGGTATACCGGGGAGCTGTTTTTT

v_gene: TRBV4-3
abundance: -
j_gene: TRBJ2-2
d_gene: TRBD2
CDR3aa: CASSQEAGGNTGELFF
CDR3nt: TGCGCCAGCAGCCAGGAAGCGGGGGGGAACACCGGGGAGCTGTTTTTT

v_gene: TRBV7-2
abundance: few
j_gene: TRBJ2-3
d_gene: TRBD2
CDR3aa: CASSFSGSRTDTQYF
CDR3nt: TGTGCCAGCAGCTTTAGCGGGAGCCGCACAGATACGCAGTATTTT

v_gene: TRBV6-1
abundance: -
j_gene: TRBJ1-5
d_gene: -
CDR3aa: CASSEADYPQRPQHF
CDR3nt: TGTGCCAGCAGTGAGGCCGACTACCCTCAGAGGCCCCAGCATTTT

v_gene: TRBV30
abundance: -
j_gene: TRBJ1-2
d_gene: -
CDR3aa: CAWSILQARYTF
CDR3nt: TGTGCCTGGAGTATTTTGCAGGCACGCTACACCTTC

v_gene: TRBV5-1
abundance: -
j_gene: TRBJ2-3
d_gene: TRBD2
CDR3aa: CASSLEGTRDTQYF
CDR3nt: TGCGCCAGCAGCTTGGAAGGGACTAGGGATACGCAGTATTTT

v_gene: TRBV5-1
abundance: -
j_gene: TRBJ1-5
d_gene: TRBD1
CDR3aa: CASSPGQGAGQPQHF
CDR3nt: TGCGCCAGCAGCCCGGGACAGGGGGCAGGACAGCCCCAGCATTTT

v_gene: TRBV18
abundance: -
j_gene: TRBJ1-6
d_gene: TRBD1
CDR3aa: CASSPGTGNNSPLHF
CDR3nt: TGTGCCAGCTCACCAGGGACAGGGAATAATTCACCCCTCCACTTT

v_gene: TRBV18
abundance: once
j_gene: TRBJ1-1
d_gene: -
CDR3aa: CASSPGGGRAFF
CDR3nt: TGTGCCAGCTCACCAGGGGGGGGTCGAGCTTTCTTT

v_gene: TRBV27
abundance: -
j_gene: TRBJ2-7
d_gene: TRBD2
CDR3aa: CASSSSGLAGIYEQYF
CDR3nt: TGTGCCAGCAGTTCCTCGGGACTAGCGGGGATCTACGAGCAGTACTTC

v_gene: TRBV19
abundance: -
j_gene: TRBJ1-4
d_gene: -
CDR3aa: CASSIDLDEKLFF
CDR3nt: TGTGCCAGTAGTATAGACCTCGATGAAAAACTGTTTTTT

v_gene: TRBV11-3
abundance: -
j_gene: TRBJ1-3
d_gene: -
CDR3aa: CASSPRDSTSGNTIYF
CDR3nt: TGTGCCAGCAGCCCTAGGGACTCTACCTCCGGAAACACCATATATTTT

v_gene: TRBV2
abundance: -
j_gene: TRBJ1-1
d_gene: -
CDR3aa: CASSEGEGVYTEAFF
CDR3nt: TGTGCCAGCAGTGAAGGGGAAGGGGTGTACACTGAAGCTTTCTTT

v_gene: TRBV18
abundance: -
j_gene: TRBJ2-7
d_gene: TRBD2
CDR3aa: CASSPRGGSSYEQYF
CDR3nt: TGTGCCAGCTCCCCCCGGGGGGGGAGCTCCTACGAGCAGTACTTC

v_gene: TRBV7-3
abundance: -
j_gene: TRBJ2-2
d_gene: -
CDR3aa: CASSLDSHTGELFF
CDR3nt: TGTGCCAGCAGCCTTGACAGCCACACCGGGGAGCTGTTTTTT

v_gene: TRBV7-3
abundance: few
j_gene: TRBJ2-7
d_gene: TRBD1
CDR3aa: CASSLTGTVSYEQYF
CDR3nt: TGTGCCAGCAGCTTAACCGGGACAGTGTCCTACGAGCAGTACTTC

v_gene: TRBV7-2
abundance: -
j_gene: TRBJ1-4
d_gene: -
CDR3aa: CASSLVAGGNEKLFF
CDR3nt: TGTGCCAGCAGCTTAGTGGCCGGAGGAAATGAAAAACTGTTTTTT

v_gene: TRBV2
abundance: -
j_gene: TRBJ1-2
d_gene: -
CDR3aa: CASRREYRVLYGYTF
CDR3nt: TGTGCCAGCAGGAGGGAATACAGGGTCCTCTATGGCTACACCTTC

v_gene: TRBV6-4
abundance: -
j_gene: TRBJ2-2
d_gene: -
CDR3aa: CASSLTGGNTGELFF
CDR3nt: TGTGCCAGCAGCCTGACTGGAGGGAACACCGGGGAGCTGTTTTTT

v_gene: TRBV18
abundance: -
j_gene: TRBJ1-5
d_gene: TRBD1
CDR3aa: CASSPQGTGGQPQHF
CDR3nt: TGTGCCAGCTCACCACAGGGGACAGGGGGTCAGCCCCAGCATTTT

v_gene: TRBV11-2
abundance: few
j_gene: TRBJ1-2
d_gene: -
CDR3aa: CASSSILLWGRGYTF
CDR3nt: TGTGCCAGCAGCTCGATCCTGTTGTGGGGCAGAGGCTACACCTTC

v_gene: TRBV7-2
abundance: few
j_gene: TRBJ2-1
d_gene: TRBD1
CDR3aa: CASSRDRAPNEQFF
CDR3nt: TGTGCCAGCAGCCGGGACAGGGCCCCCAATGAGCAGTTCTTC

v_gene: TRBV4-3
abundance: -
j_gene: TRBJ1-2
d_gene: TRBD1
CDR3aa: CASSQDGTGGRYGYTF
CDR3nt: TGCGCCAGCAGCCAAGATGGGACAGGGGGACGCTATGGCTACACCTTC